What follows describes a single T cell receptor (beta chain). Its target is unknown. The PCR ran on 60 Vbeta and 13 Jbeta primers. Sequenced by immunoSEQ multiplex PCR; TCRdb stores in-frame clones only, minus some. The table records some 130,000 clones, more than 75% of them present only once. The sample comes from a study of cytomegalovirus exposure and HLA in healthy donors. Study results and limitations: Most subjects' HLA-A and HLA-B alleles were reportedly predicted from TCR beta sequences. It was 150 to 200 TCR beta chains that were listed as cytomegalovirus-associated.

The CDR3 length is 13 residues. Losses at the gene ends were 6 bases for V and 3 bases for J; bases not matched to a gene: 4. From germline, CDR1 is MGHRA and CDR2 YSYEKL. The chain is built from TRBV4-1 and TRBJ1-1; 7 bases are a match to TRBD1. The sample comprised PBMCs. The sequence derives from a young man in good health and CMV-seronegative. The CDR3 spells CASRRTGDTEAFF. The CDR3 DNA reads as TGCGCCAGCAGGCGGACAGGCGACACTGAAGCTTTCTTT.